The source of this TCR beta chain is a study of T-cell memory formation after mild COVID-19. About the study: There were largely donor-specific TCR clusters. Overall study findings and caveats: Cross-reactive memory apparently joined, as some responding clones appeared in pre-infection memory. Researchers report contracting CD4+ clones mostly in CM and EM, with CD8+ clones in EMRA.

Using its own MiXCR run on the 5' RACE reads, TCRdb lists one record per CDR3 protein. The repertoire holds 280,000 or so distinct CDR3 sequences, with roughly 8% as singletons. A note on this clonotype: Its antigen is unidentified.

The CDR3 contains 17 residues. The germline V gene encodes CDR1 SGHTA and CDR2 FQGNSA. V was pared by 5 bases and J by 3 bases, with 7 bases of the junction left unmatched. The chain recombines TRBV7-2 with TRBJ2-3; 14 bases map to TRBD2. The clonotype originates from a man between 18 and 29 years old who had mild COVID-19 (a few samples of this study predate the infection). Cell type and time point are not known. Input material: PBMCs or a T cell subset sorted from them (not recorded which). The CDR3 DNA sequence: TGTGCCAGCAGCCGCCGGACTAGCGGGGGGAGAACAGATACGCAGTATTTT. Its protein is CASSRRTSGGRTDTQYF.